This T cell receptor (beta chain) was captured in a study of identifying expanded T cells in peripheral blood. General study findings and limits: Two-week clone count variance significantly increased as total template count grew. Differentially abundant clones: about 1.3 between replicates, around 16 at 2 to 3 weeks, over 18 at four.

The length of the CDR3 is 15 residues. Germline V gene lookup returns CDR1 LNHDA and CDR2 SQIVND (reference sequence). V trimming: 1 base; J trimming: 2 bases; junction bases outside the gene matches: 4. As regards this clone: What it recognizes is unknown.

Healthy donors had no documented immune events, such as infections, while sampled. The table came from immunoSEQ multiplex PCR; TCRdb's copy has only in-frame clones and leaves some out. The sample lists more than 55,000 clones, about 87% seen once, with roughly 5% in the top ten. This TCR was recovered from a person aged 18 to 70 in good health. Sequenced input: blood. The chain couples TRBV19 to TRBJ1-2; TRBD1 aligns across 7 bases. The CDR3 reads CASSIVLGQNYGYTF. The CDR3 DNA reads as TGTGCCAGTAGTATAGTGTTGGGACAGAACTATGGCTACACCTTC.